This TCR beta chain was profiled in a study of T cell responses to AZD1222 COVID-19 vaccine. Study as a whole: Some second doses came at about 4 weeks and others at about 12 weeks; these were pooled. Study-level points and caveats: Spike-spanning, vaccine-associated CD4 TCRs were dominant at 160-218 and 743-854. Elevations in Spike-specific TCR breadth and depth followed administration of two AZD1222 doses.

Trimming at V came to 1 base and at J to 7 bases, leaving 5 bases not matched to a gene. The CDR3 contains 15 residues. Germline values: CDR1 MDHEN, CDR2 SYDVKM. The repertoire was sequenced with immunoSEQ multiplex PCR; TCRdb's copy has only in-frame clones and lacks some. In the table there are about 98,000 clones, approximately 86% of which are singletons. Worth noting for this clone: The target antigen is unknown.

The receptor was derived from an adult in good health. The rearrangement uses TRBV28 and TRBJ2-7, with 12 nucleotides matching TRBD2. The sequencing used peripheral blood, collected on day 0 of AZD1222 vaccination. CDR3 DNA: TGTGCCAGCAGTTTATCGACTAGCGGGAGTGGTGAGCAGTACTTC. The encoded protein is CASSLSTSGSGEQYF.